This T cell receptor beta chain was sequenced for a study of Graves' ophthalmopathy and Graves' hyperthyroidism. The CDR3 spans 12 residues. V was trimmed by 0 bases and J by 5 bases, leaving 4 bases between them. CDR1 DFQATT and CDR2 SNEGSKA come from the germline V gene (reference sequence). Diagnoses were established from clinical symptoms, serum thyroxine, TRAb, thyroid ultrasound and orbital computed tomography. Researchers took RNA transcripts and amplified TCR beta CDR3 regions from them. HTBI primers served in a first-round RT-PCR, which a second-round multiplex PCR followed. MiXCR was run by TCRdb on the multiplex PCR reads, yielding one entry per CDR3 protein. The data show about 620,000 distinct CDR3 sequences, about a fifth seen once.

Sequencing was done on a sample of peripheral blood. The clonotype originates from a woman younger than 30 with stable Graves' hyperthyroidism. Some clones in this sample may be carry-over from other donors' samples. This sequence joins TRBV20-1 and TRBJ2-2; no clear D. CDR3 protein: CSARDRTGELFF. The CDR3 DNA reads TGCAGTGCTAGAGATCGAACCGGGGAGCTGTTTTTT.